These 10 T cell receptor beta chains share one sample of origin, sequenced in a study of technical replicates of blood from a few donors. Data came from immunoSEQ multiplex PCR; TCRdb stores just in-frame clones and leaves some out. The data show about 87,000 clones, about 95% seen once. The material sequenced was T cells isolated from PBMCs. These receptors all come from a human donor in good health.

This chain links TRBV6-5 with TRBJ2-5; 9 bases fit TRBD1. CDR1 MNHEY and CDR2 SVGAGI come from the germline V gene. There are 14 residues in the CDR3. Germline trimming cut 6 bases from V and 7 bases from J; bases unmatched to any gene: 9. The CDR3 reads CASRPGQGLGTQYF. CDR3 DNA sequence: TGTGCCAGCAGACCGGGACAGGGCTTGGGGACCCAGTACTTC.

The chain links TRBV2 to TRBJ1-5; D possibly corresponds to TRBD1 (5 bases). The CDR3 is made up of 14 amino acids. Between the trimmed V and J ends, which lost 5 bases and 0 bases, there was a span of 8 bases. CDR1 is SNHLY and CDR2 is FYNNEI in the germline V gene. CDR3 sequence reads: CASSWTPSNQPQHF. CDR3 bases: TGTGCCAGCAGTTGGACACCTAGCAATCAGCCCCAGCATTTT.

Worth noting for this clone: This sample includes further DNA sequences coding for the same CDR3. CDR3 residues: CASSITGNTEAFF. Here the CDR3 DNA reads TGTGCCAGTAGTATCACGGGAAACACTGAAGCTTTCTTT. The V and J genes are TRBV19 and TRBJ1-1, with unresolved D. CDR1 is LNHDA and CDR2 is SQIVND in the germline V gene (reference sequence). This CDR3 is built from 13 residues. V lost 3 bases and J lost 2, with 7 bases in between. Full variable domain (missing parts from reference TRBV19 and TRBJ1-1): DGGITQSPKYLFRKEGQNVTLSCEQNLNHDAMYWYRQDPGQGLRLIYYSQIVNDFQKGDIAEGYSVSREKKESFPLTVTSAQKNPTAFYLCASSITGNTEAFFGQGTRLTVV.

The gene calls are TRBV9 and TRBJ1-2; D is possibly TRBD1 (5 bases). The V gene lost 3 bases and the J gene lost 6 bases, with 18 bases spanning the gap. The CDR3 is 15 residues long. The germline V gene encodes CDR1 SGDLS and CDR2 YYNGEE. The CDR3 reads CASSAWGGSIDGYTF. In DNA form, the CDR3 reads TGTGCCAGCAGCGCCTGGGGGGGGAGCATTGATGGCTACACCTTC.

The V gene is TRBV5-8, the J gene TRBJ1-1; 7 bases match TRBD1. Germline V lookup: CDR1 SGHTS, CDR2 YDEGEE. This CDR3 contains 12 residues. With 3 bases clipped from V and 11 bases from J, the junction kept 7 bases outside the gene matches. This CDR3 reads CASSSWTGEAFF. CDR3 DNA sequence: TGTGCCAGCAGCTCATGGACAGGCGAGGCTTTCTTT.

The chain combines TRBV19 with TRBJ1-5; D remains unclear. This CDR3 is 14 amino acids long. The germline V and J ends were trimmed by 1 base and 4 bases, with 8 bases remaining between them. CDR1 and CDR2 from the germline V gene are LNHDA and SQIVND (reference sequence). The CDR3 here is CASSIGGLNQPQHF. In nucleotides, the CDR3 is TGTGCCAGTAGTATAGGAGGGCTGAATCAGCCCCAGCATTTT.

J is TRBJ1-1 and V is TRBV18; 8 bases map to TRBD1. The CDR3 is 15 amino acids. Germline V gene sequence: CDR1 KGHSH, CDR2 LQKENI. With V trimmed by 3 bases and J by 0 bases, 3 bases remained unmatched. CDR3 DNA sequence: TGTGCCAGCTCACCCCCAGGGGGCATGAACACTGAAGCTTTCTTT. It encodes CASSPPGGMNTEAFF.

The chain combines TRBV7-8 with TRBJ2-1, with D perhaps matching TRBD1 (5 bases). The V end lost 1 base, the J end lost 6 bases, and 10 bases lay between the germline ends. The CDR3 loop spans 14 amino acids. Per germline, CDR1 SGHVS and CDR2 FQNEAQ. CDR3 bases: TGTGCCAGCAGCTTAGAGGCAGGGTCCAATGAGCAGTTCTTC. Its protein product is CASSLEAGSNEQFF.

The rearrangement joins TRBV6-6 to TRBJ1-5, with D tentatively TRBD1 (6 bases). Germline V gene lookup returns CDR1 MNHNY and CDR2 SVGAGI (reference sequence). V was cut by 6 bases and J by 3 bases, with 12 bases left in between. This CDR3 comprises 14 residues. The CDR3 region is CASRTGQHNQPQHF. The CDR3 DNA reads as TGTGCCAGCAGAACGGGACAACACAATCAGCCCCAGCATTTT.

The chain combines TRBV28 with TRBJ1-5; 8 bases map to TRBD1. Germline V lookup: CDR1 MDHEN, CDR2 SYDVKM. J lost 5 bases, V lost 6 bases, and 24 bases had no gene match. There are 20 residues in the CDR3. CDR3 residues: CASSFPTGTGYDRADQPQHF. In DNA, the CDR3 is TGTGCCAGCAGCTTCCCTACCGGGACAGGTTATGACCGGGCCGATCAGCCCCAGCATTTT.